This passage covers 12 T cell receptor beta chains from one sample sequenced in a study of shared clonotypes between healthy human individuals. Terminally differentiated effector memory CD45RA+ cells were left out of the naive CD8 fraction, which was CD45RO-negative and positively selected for CCR7. The protocol was immunoSEQ multiplex PCR, while the TCRdb copy is restricted to in-frame clones and leaves out a portion. Of hundreds of thousands of clones in the sample, roughly 96% were seen once. The specimen was naive CD8+ T cells sorted from blood. All receptors come from a man in his thirties or forties in good health.

This clone was observed a handful of times. The V and J genes are TRBV11-2 and TRBJ2-1, with TRBD2 identical over 9 bases. With V trimmed by 0 bases and J by 7 bases, 4 bases remained unmatched. CDR3 length: 15 residues. Germline loops: CDR1 SGHAT, CDR2 FQNNGV. Here the CDR3 reads CASSLDSSGSNEQFF. The CDR3 DNA is TGTGCCAGCAGCTTAGACAGTAGCGGGAGTAATGAGCAGTTCTTC.

This chain connects TRBV2 to TRBJ1-2, with D unresolved. The CDR3 contains 16 residues. Germline V lookup: CDR1 SNHLY, CDR2 FYNNEI. With 4 bases removed from V and 3 bases from J, the gap between germline ends came to 18 bases. In DNA form, the CDR3 reads TGTGCCAGCAGTGTGTCCGGCAAACTCGCTGACTATGGCTACACCTTC. Protein sequence: CASSVSGKLADYGYTF.

This chain joins TRBV27 and TRBJ2-7; 10 bases are a match to TRBD2. V shed 5 bases and J 4 bases; nucleotides not matched to a gene: 5. The germline V gene has CDR1 MNHEY and CDR2 SMNVEV (reference sequence). This CDR3 comprises 14 residues. The CDR3 DNA reads as TGTGCCAGCAGTACACTAGCGGGACTTTACGAGCAGTACTTC. This sequence encodes CASSTLAGLYEQYF.

The rearrangement links TRBV6-4 to TRBJ2-7; 9 bases fit TRBD2. J gave up 0 bases and V 6 bases, and 6 bases lay outside the gene matches. This CDR3 comprises 15 residues. Per germline, CDR1 MRHNA and CDR2 SNTAGT. CDR3 residues: CASSPLAGPSYEQYF. In nucleotides, the CDR3 is TGTGCCAGCAGCCCACTAGCGGGTCCCTCCTACGAGCAGTACTTC.

The chain has TRBV19 and TRBJ2-1; 7 bases match TRBD2. Germline assignment: CDR1 LNHDA and CDR2 SQIVND (reference sequence). J lost 0 bases, V lost 7 bases, and 3 bases had no gene match. The CDR3 contains 14 residues. In DNA, the CDR3 is TGTGCCAGTAATGGGGGGGTCTCCTACAATGAGCAGTTCTTC. It yields the protein CASNGGVSYNEQFF.

This chain links TRBV27 with TRBJ2-1, with D unresolved. The germline gives CDR1 MNHEY, CDR2 SMNVEV (reference sequence). The CDR3 loop spans 14 amino acids. V shed 3 bases and J shed 5 bases, with 11 bases lying between them. Written as DNA, the CDR3 is TGTGCCAGCAGTTTGGTTACATCCAACAATGAGCAGTTCTTC. Its protein is CASSLVTSNNEQFF.

This chain connects TRBV28 to TRBJ2-3, with D tentatively TRBD2 (5 bases). The CDR3 spans 14 residues. In germline, CDR1 is MDHEN, CDR2 SYDVKM. Trimming stripped 7 bases from V and 2 bases from J, with 13 bases between. CDR3 sequence: CASKGYSATDTQYF. CDR3 coding DNA: TGTGCCAGCAAAGGTTATAGCGCCACAGATACGCAGTATTTT.

J is TRBJ2-1 and V is TRBV11-2; D possibly matches TRBD1 or TRBD2 (5 bases each). The V end lost 8 bases, the J end lost 1 base, and 12 bases lay between the germline ends. The V gene's germline CDR1 is SGHAT and CDR2 FQNNGV. The CDR3 sequence is 14 residues long. The CDR3 region is CASSLGVSYNEQFF. For the CDR3, the DNA is TGTGCCAGCTCACTAGGGGTATCCTACAATGAGCAGTTCTTC.

The rearrangement uses TRBV7-9 and TRBJ2-7, with D perhaps TRBD2 (5 bases). Trimming removed 5 bases at V and 0 bases at J, with 17 bases between. This CDR3 is 16 amino acids long. Germline values: CDR1 SEHNR, CDR2 FQNEAQ (reference sequence). The DNA for the CDR3 is TGTGCCAGCAGCGGTATCGGAGGACCGGCCTCCTACGAGCAGTACTTC. Translated, it gives CASSGIGGPASYEQYF. Full variable domain (missing parts from reference TRBV7-9 and TRBJ2-7): DTGVSQNPRHKITKRGQNVTFRCDPISEHNRLYWYRQTLGQGPEFLTYFQNEAQLEKSRLLSDRFSAERPKGSFSTLEIQRTEQGDSAMYLCASSGIGGPASYEQYFGPGTRLTVT.

The chain links TRBV7-7 to TRBJ2-1; 7 bases are a match to TRBD1. The CDR3 contains 16 residues. CDR1 SSHAT and CDR2 FNYEAQ come from the germline V gene (reference sequence). The junction had 4 bases not matched to a gene; V was cut back by 2 bases and J by 0 bases. The CDR3 bases are TGTGCCAGCAGCTTACTGGGACAGACCTCCTACAATGAGCAGTTCTTC. Its translation: CASSLLGQTSYNEQFF.

This clone appeared once. The DNA of the CDR3 is TGTGCCAGCATCACGGGTCCGGGGGAGCAGTACTTC. It encodes CASITGPGEQYF. The chain has TRBV11-2 and TRBJ2-7; maybe TRBD2 (5 bases). V was cut by 7 bases and J by 7 bases, with 14 bases left in between. In germline, CDR1 is SGHAT, CDR2 FQNNGV. The CDR3 has 12 amino acids. Together with reference TRBV11-2 and TRBJ2-7, the CDR3 gives the full variable domain: EAGVAQSPRYKIIEKRQSVAFWCNPISGHATLYWYQQILGQGPKLLIQFQNNGVVDDSQLPKDRFSAERLKGVDSTLKIQPAKLEDSAVYLCASITGPGEQYFGPGTRLTVT.

The V and J genes are TRBV7-6 and TRBJ2-2, with 15 bases matching TRBD2. V lost 5 bases to trimming and J lost 4 bases; unmatched junction nucleotides: 5. This CDR3 region has 17 residues. Germline lookup yields CDR1 SGHVS and CDR2 FNYEAQ. The CDR3 region has the DNA TGTGCCAGCAGCCCGAAGGGACTAGCGGGAGGCACCGGGGAGCTGTTTTTT. Protein: CASSPKGLAGGTGELFF.